Sequencing of this T cell receptor (beta chain) was carried out in a study of blood T cell repertoires in COVID-19. Study as a whole: Some COVID-19 samples were acute and others convalescent; all came from the United States, Italy and Spain. In each case, the material was cDNA or gDNA derived from T cells, B-cell-depleted T cells, or PBMCs.

Authors' processing steps: Using reference gene primer amplification, nucleated cell counts were estimated. The assay was immunoSEQ multiplex PCR, and TCRdb's table has in-frame clones only and misses some. D and trimming come from the DNA, and the V and J calls and clone size come from that table. Seen here are 100,000 to 150,000 clones, 74% observed once, and the top ten hold around 5.9%. The CDR3 runs 13 residues. CDR1 and CDR2 from the germline V gene are GTSNPN and SVGIG (reference sequence). The V end lost 0 bases, the J end lost 2 bases, and 7 bases lay between the germline ends. This clonotype was obtained from a man between 60 and 70 years old with acute or convalescent COVID-19. The V gene is TRBV30, the J gene TRBJ1-2; no firm D call. Material: peripheral blood. For the CDR3, the DNA is TGTGCCTGGAGTGTTGACATGAACTATGGCTACACCTTC. Encoded protein: CAWSVDMNYGYTF.